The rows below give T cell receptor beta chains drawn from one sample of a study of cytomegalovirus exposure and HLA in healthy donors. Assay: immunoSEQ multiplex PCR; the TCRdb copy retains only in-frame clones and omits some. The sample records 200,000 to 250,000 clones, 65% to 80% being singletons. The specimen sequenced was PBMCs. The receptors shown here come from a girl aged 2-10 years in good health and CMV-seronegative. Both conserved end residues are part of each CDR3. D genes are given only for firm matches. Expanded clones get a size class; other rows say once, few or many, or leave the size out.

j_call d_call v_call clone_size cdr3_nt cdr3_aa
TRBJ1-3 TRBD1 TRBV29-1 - TGCAGCGTCAGGACAGGAGGAAACACCATATATTTT CSVRTGGNTIYF
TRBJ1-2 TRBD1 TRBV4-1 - TGCGCCAGCAGCCAACGACAGGGGGCGTACTATGGCTACACCTTC CASSQRQGAYYGYTF
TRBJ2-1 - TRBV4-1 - TGCGCCAGCAGCCTCCCGATCAAGAGCAATGAGCAGTTCTTC CASSLPIKSNEQFF
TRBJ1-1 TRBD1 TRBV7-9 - TGTGCCAGCAGCTTAGAGACAGGGGGTACGACTGAAGCTTTCTTT CASSLETGGTTEAFF
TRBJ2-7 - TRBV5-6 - TGTGCCAGCAGCTTGGTCATCGGGGGTGGGGTATTATCCTACGAGCAGTACTTC CASSLVIGGGVLSYEQYF
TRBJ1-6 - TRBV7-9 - TGTGCCAGCAGCCGTCACAGAGATCCCGCTTATAATTCACCCCTCCACTTT CASSRHRDPAYNSPLHF
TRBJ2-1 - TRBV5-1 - TGCGCCAGCAGCCTCAGTCCTAGAGGGAAGGGCAATGAGCAGTTCTTC CASSLSPRGKGNEQFF
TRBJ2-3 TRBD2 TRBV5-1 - TGCGCCAGCAGCTTGGTGAGCGGGAGAAGCACAGATACGCAGTATTTT CASSLVSGRSTDTQYF
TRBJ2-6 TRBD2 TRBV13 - TGTGCCAGCACCTTGGGGGGGTTTGGGGCCAACGTCCTGACTTTC CASTLGGFGANVLTF
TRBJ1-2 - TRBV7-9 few TGTGCCAGCAGCTTGGCAAGGGACTCCACCAACTATGGCTACACCTTC CASSLARDSTNYGYTF
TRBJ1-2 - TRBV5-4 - TGTGCCAGCAGTCGGGCTGGGGGCCGCGGCTATGGCTACACCTTC CASSRAGGRGYGYTF
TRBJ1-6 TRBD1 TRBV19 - TGTGCCAGTAGTATACGCACAGGGGGATTTAATTCACCCCTCCACTTT CASSIRTGGFNSPLHF
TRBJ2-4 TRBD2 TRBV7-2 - TGTGCCAGCGCGGGAGGGCCAATAGACATTCAGTACTTC CASAGGPIDIQYF
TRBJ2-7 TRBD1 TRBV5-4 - TGTGCCAGCGGGACAGGGGCACTCTACGAGCAGTACTTC CASGTGALYEQYF
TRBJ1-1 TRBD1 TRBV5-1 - TGCGCCAGCAGCTTGGTTGGTGCAGGGGGCGGCGGGAACACTGAAGCTTTCTTT CASSLVGAGGGGNTEAFF
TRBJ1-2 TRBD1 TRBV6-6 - TGTGCCAGCAGAAAAACAGGGGGCCAGGAGGGCTACACCTTC CASRKTGGQEGYTF
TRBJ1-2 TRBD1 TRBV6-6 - TGTGCCAGCAGCCGATGGACAGGGGAGGGCTACACCTTC CASSRWTGEGYTF
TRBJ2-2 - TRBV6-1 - TGTGCCAGCAGTGAAGGGAACAGCGGGGAGCTGTTTTTT CASSEGNSGELFF
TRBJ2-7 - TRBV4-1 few TGCGCCAGCAGCCAAGACACAGCCTACGAGCAGTACTTC CASSQDTAYEQYF
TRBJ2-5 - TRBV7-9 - TGTGCCAGCAGCTTCCCTCGGGGGGCTGAGACCCAGTACTTC CASSFPRGAETQYF
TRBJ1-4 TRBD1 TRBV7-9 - TGTGCCAGCAGCTTAGAGACAGGGACTAATGAAAAACTGTTTTTT CASSLETGTNEKLFF
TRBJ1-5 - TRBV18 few TGTGCCAGCTCACCTACGGGACATGGCAATCAGCCCCAGCATTTT CASSPTGHGNQPQHF